Listed below are T cell receptor beta chains from one sample, sequenced in a study of CD8 T cells in ankylosing spondylitis. TCRdb used MiXCR to reprocess the 5' RACE reads, holding one entry per CDR3 protein. The table has 250,000 to 400,000 distinct CDR3 sequences, around 10% seen once; the top ten hold 9.1%. Sequencing used blood, either unsorted or a sorted T cell fraction (not recorded which). The receptors stem from a female donor with ankylosing spondylitis or in good health (not recorded which). The CDR3 runs from the conserved cysteine through the conserved F or W. The order of the fields is D gene, V gene, J gene, clone size, CDR3 DNA, CDR3 protein. The D gene is left open where the match is weak. Expanded clones are given a class, and other clones once, few, many or no size at all.

-	TRBV12-3/TRBV12-4	TRBJ1-4	many	TGTGCCAGCAGTTACCAGGGTGCCGATGAAAAACTGTTTTTT	CASSYQGADEKLFF
TRBD2	TRBV5-1	TRBJ2-3	-	TGCGCCAGCAGCTCGGGACTAGCGGCGGGCAGGGATACGCAGTATTTT	CASSSGLAAGRDTQYF
TRBD2	TRBV9	TRBJ2-1	few	TGTGCCAGCAGCGTACTACAACTAGCGGGGGGTTCTAAAGTCTTC	CASSVLQLAGGSKVF
TRBD1	TRBV28	TRBJ1-2	many	TGTGCCAGCAGTTTTAGGTGGGCAGGGGGATTCTATGGCTACACCTTC	CASSFRWAGGFYGYTF
TRBD1	TRBV7-8	TRBJ2-3	many	TGTGCCAGCAGCCCTTCCCTCAGGACAGGGGGCGATGGTACGCAGTATTTT	CASSPSLRTGGDGTQYF
TRBD2	TRBV5-1	TRBJ2-7	-	TGCGCCAGCACCTTGAGGCGGGGGGACGAGCAGTACTTC	CASTLRRGDEQYF
TRBD2	TRBV9	TRBJ2-1	many	TGTGCCAGCAGCACCCGGACTAGCGGGGACTCCTACAATGAGCAGTTCTTC	CASSTRTSGDSYNEQFF
-	TRBV11-1	TRBJ2-1	-	TGTGCCAGCAGCCCCCCGTTCTGGGTTACCTACAATGAGCAGTTCTTC	CASSPPFWVTYNEQFF
-	TRBV5-1	TRBJ2-7	many	TGCGCCAACTCGAGGGTCTACGAGCAGTACTTC	CANSRVYEQYF
TRBD1	TRBV6-1	TRBJ2-4	-	TGTGCCAGCAGCAACGCCCGGGACAGGGCTCCGAGCATTCAGTACTTC	CASSNARDRAPSIQYF
-	TRBV28	TRBJ2-1	few	TGTGCCAGCAGTCGTTACCCAGAGGGCCACTCCTACAATGAGCAGTTCTTC	CASSRYPEGHSYNEQFF
-	TRBV18	TRBJ2-6	few	TGTGCCAGCTCCAGACCTGGGGCCAACGTCCTGACTTTC	CASSRPGANVLTF
-	TRBV5-6	TRBJ2-2	-	TGTGCCAGCAGCACAGGGAGTTCCGGGGAGCTGTTTTTT	CASSTGSSGELFF
TRBD2	TRBV6-1	TRBJ2-7	few	TGTGCCAGCAGACGACTAGCGGGGGGGGATTACGAGCAGTACTTC	CASRRLAGGDYEQYF